The TCR beta chain under discussion was sequenced for a study of blood T cells in healthy people across ages. Each individual donor underwent a draw of ten milliliters of peripheral blood. Study-wide findings and caveats: Because sorting was not performed, PBMCs prevented conclusive naive versus antigen-experienced comparison. Diversity figures based on one million T cells were deemed too low.

A J-beta primer mix and a sample-barcoded 5' primer were used in a second PCR of roughly 7 to 12 cycles. Through a template-switch adaptor with 12 random nucleotides, each cDNA molecule received a tag. TCRdb fed the 5' RACE reads into MiXCR, producing one record per CDR3 protein. Of hundreds of thousands of distinct CDR3 sequences in the sample, 58% were seen once. Trimming removed 3 bases from V and 3 bases from J, with 8 bases in between. Looked up from germline, CDR1 is LNHNV and CDR2 is YYDKDF (reference sequence). CDR3 size: 13 residues. Concerning this clonotype itself: Its target is unknown.

The chain joins TRBV15 to TRBJ1-2; D gene unclear. This clonotype was obtained from a man aged 55 to 69 in good health. Sequencing input: blood. CDR3 in amino acids: CATSRYTDYGYTF. The CDR3 DNA reads TGTGCCACCAGCAGGTACACAGACTATGGCTACACCTTC.